Included here is one T cell receptor (beta chain) sequence, with context. Here immunoSEQ multiplex PCR was the method, and the copy in TCRdb shows in-frame clones only, minus some. Among 300,000 or so clones listed, around 88% were seen once. This entry comes from a study of blood T cell repertoires in COVID-19. This CDR3 comprises 17 residues. Specimen: peripheral blood. The sequence came from a woman in her 50s with acute or convalescent COVID-19. The V call is TRBV21-1, the J call TRBJ1-6. TRBV21-1 is a listed pseudogene. The DNA for the CDR3 is TGTGCCAGCAGCAAAGAAAGATCTGGAGGGAATAATTCACCCCTCCACTTT. Translated, it gives CASSKERSGGNNSPLHF.